These T cell receptor beta chains were read from a single sample in a study of a mutant IDH1 vaccine in newly diagnosed glioma. Only in-frame clones appear in the TCRdb table, and some are missing; sequencing was by immunoSEQ multiplex PCR. The sample lists over 75,000 clones; roughly four fifths were seen once. No antigen has been assigned to these receptors. The sample was PBMCs, taken from a glioma patient whose treatment included an IDH1 peptide vaccine. Every receptor here comes from a man aged 35-49 years with glioma. Each CDR3 is given with its conserved first and last residue. A D gene is named only where the DNA matches it firmly. Size is omitted from some rows. Given values are once, few, many or a class for expanded clones.

>NA|TRBJ1-1|TRBV5-6|TRBD1
CASTTPAGTGGDTEAFF
TGTGCCAGCACGACCCCGGCGGGGACAGGGGGTGACACTGAAGCTTTCTTT
>NA|TRBJ1-1|TRBV12-1|NA
CASSSPGQLNTEAFF
TGTGCCAGCAGCTCCCCCGGACAGTTGAACACTGAAGCTTTCTTT
>NA|TRBJ1-5|TRBV19|TRBD1
CASSRQGTGNQPQHF
TGTGCCAGTAGCCGACAGGGGACGGGCAATCAGCCCCAGCATTTT
>few|TRBJ2-3|TRBV20-1|NA
CSADPDTQYF
TGCAGTGCTGATCCAGATACGCAGTATTTT
>NA|TRBJ1-2|TRBV9|TRBD1
CASSAGTAPYSNYGYTF
TGTGCCAGCAGCGCCGGGACAGCACCCTATTCTAACTATGGCTACACCTTC
>many|TRBJ2-7|TRBV9|TRBD1
CASSAGQSPHEQYF
TGTGCCAGCAGCGCGGGACAGTCTCCCCACGAGCAGTACTTC
>NA|TRBJ1-6|TRBV7-2|TRBD1
CASSSQGGNNSPLHF
TGTGCCAGCAGCAGCCAGGGGGGGAATAATTCACCCCTCCACTTT
>NA|TRBJ1-1|TRBV7-2|NA
CASSYTLNTEAFF
TGTGCCAGCAGCTATACACTGAACACTGAAGCTTTCTTT
>NA|TRBJ1-1|TRBV13|NA
CASSREGGTEAFF
TGTGCCAGCAGCAGAGAAGGGGGGACTGAAGCTTTCTTT
>NA|TRBJ2-6|TRBV7-9|TRBD1
CASSSQTGQGGANVLTF
TGTGCCAGCAGCTCCCAGACAGGGCAGGGTGGGGCCAACGTCCTGACTTTC
>NA|TRBJ2-1|TRBV6-6|NA
CASSYSEGEQFF
TGTGCCAGCAGTTACTCTGAGGGGGAGCAGTTCTTC
>NA|TRBJ2-5|TRBV7-2|NA
CASSQGPRGTQYF
TGTGCCAGCAGCCAGGGGCCTAGAGGGACCCAGTACTTC
>NA|TRBJ2-3|TRBV5-1|TRBD2
CASSLTSGSTDTQYF
TGCGCCAGCAGCCTGACTAGCGGGAGTACAGATACGCAGTATTTT
>once|TRBJ1-2|TRBV6-1|TRBD1
CASTLTGGYGYTF
TGTGCCAGCACTTTGACAGGGGGCTATGGCTACACCTTC
>NA|TRBJ2-7|TRBV2|TRBD1
CASGQGLTYEQYF
TGTGCCAGCGGACAGGGGCTAACCTACGAGCAGTACTTC
>NA|TRBJ2-1|TRBV11-2|NA
CASTQLASPSGNEQFF
TGTGCCAGCACCCAGCTGGCATCCCCCTCAGGTAATGAGCAGTTCTTC
>NA|TRBJ2-1|TRBV29-1|NA
CSVEEGNEQFF
TGCAGCGTTGAAGAGGGGAATGAGCAGTTCTTC
>few|TRBJ2-3|TRBV14|NA
CASSQMTVTDTQYF
TGTGCCAGCAGCCAAATGACAGTCACAGATACGCAGTATTTT
>NA|TRBJ2-5|TRBV2|NA
CASRTRGQGQETQYF
TGTGCCAGCAGAACCCGTGGGCAGGGGCAGGAGACCCAGTACTTC
>NA|TRBJ1-1|TRBV4-3|TRBD1
CASSTLGGGPEAFF
TGCGCCAGCAGCACCCTAGGAGGGGGCCCTGAAGCTTTCTTT
>NA|TRBJ1-1|TRBV18|TRBD1
CASSPDRGEAFF
TGTGCCAGCTCACCTGACAGGGGAGAAGCTTTCTTT
>NA|TRBJ1-2|TRBV7-9|TRBD1
CASSSATGGGYGYTF
TGTGCCAGCAGCTCAGCGACAGGGGGCGGCTATGGCTACACCTTC
>few|TRBJ1-1|TRBV7-6|NA
CASSRSGTEAFF
TGTGCCAGCAGCCGCAGTGGCACTGAAGCTTTCTTT
>NA|TRBJ2-1|TRBV6-5|NA
CASSYGSFHSYNEQFF
TGTGCCAGCAGTTACGGTAGTTTCCACTCCTACAATGAGCAGTTCTTC
>NA|TRBJ1-1|TRBV6-5|NA
CASSYSTVGTEAFF
TGTGCCAGCAGTTACTCGACAGTAGGTACTGAAGCTTTCTTT
>NA|TRBJ1-1|TRBV28|TRBD1
CASSATGGGRQIAFF
TGTGCCAGCAGTGCCACAGGGGGCGGGAGGCAAATTGCTTTCTTT
>once|TRBJ2-3|TRBV30|NA
CAWSVSGSTDTQYF
TGTGCCTGGAGTGTATCAGGGAGCACAGATACGCAGTATTTT
>NA|TRBJ1-1|TRBV23-1|NA
CASHRPARNTEAFF
TGCGCCAGCCACAGGCCAGCGAGGAACACTGAAGCTTTCTTT
>NA|TRBJ2-6|TRBV7-6|NA
CASSLASSGANVLTF
TGTGCCAGCAGCTTAGCGTCCTCTGGGGCCAACGTCCTGACTTTC
>NA|TRBJ2-7|TRBV6-5|NA
CASSRDFYEQYF
TGTGCCAGCAGTCGGGACTTCTACGAGCAGTACTTC
>NA|TRBJ1-2|TRBV18|NA
CASSPPNQDYGYTF
TGTGCCAGCTCACCACCTAACCAGGACTATGGCTACACCTTC
>NA|TRBJ2-6|TRBV7-2|NA
CASSLDQISGANVLTF
TGTGCCAGCAGCTTAGACCAGATCTCTGGGGCCAACGTCCTGACTTTC
>NA|TRBJ2-7|TRBV30|NA
CAWTGDESYEQYF
TGTGCCTGGACGGGGGATGAATCCTACGAGCAGTACTTC
>NA|TRBJ2-7|TRBV7-2|TRBD2
CASSSGRVSGGRSSTQQYF
TGTGCCAGCAGCTCGGGCAGGGTCAGCGGGGGGCGATCTTCTACGCAGCAGTACTTC
>NA|TRBJ1-2|TRBV7-8|TRBD1
CASSVRTGVTYGYTF
TGTGCCAGCAGCGTAAGGACAGGGGTTACTTATGGCTACACCTTC
>NA|TRBJ2-3|TRBV6-5|NA
CADGGALTDTQYF
TGTGCGGATGGGGGGGCTTTGACAGATACGCAGTATTTT
>NA|TRBJ1-2|TRBV7-9|NA
CASSLAGQIHNSYTF
TGTGCCAGCAGCTTAGCAGGACAGATCCATAATAGCTACACCTTC
>once|TRBJ2-3|TRBV11-2|TRBD2
CASSLTSGTSTDTQYF
TGTGCCAGCAGCTTAACTAGCGGGACTAGCACAGATACGCAGTATTTT
>NA|TRBJ2-3|TRBV9|TRBD2
CASSVGTSGAVDTQYF
TGTGCCAGCAGCGTAGGGACTAGCGGGGCTGTAGATACGCAGTATTTT
>NA|TRBJ2-3|TRBV21-1|NA
CASSNVASTDTQYF
TGTGCCAGCAGCAACGTAGCGAGCACAGATACGCAGTATTTT
>NA|TRBJ1-3|TRBV30|TRBD1
CAWSRLGGSGGNTIYF
TGTGCCTGGAGCCGACTAGGGGGCTCGGGTGGAAACACCATATATTTT
>NA|TRBJ2-1|TRBV19|NA
CASSRRTGNEQFF
TGTGCCAGTAGCCGCCGGACGGGGAATGAGCAGTTCTTC
>NA|TRBJ2-5|TRBV4-1|NA
CASSQDGAGSRETQYF
TGCGCCAGCAGCCAAGATGGGGCGGGTTCACGAGAGACCCAGTACTTC
>once|TRBJ2-3|TRBV5-1|TRBD2
CASSLRAGDTDTQYF
TGCGCCAGCAGCTTGCGGGCGGGAGACACAGATACGCAGTATTTT
>NA|TRBJ2-1|TRBV5-1|NA
CASSFRAGNEQFF
TGCGCCAGCAGCTTTAGGGCCGGAAATGAGCAGTTCTTC
>few|TRBJ2-7|TRBV11-2|NA
CASSLAGGSGYEQYF
TGTGCCAGCAGCTTAGCGGGCGGATCCGGCTACGAGCAGTACTTC
>NA|TRBJ2-7|TRBV2|TRBD1
CASTTPGTGKDEQYF
TGTGCCAGCACCACCCCCGGGACAGGGAAAGACGAGCAGTACTTC
>NA|TRBJ1-4|TRBV5-1|NA
CASSLAGARDEKLFF
TGCGCCAGCAGCTTGGCGGGGGCGCGGGATGAAAAACTGTTTTTT
>NA|TRBJ1-2|TRBV5-1|NA
CASSLGDDPYGYTF
TGCGCCAGCAGCTTAGGGGATGACCCCTATGGCTACACCTTC
>NA|TRBJ2-3|TRBV27|NA
CASSPRTDTQYF
TGTGCCAGCAGTCCCCGCACAGATACGCAGTATTTT
>NA|TRBJ1-2|TRBV7-2|TRBD1
CASSRDRVEGYTF
TGTGCCAGCAGCCGGGACAGGGTGGAAGGCTACACCTTC
>NA|TRBJ2-1|TRBV30|NA
CAWSVITYAEQFF
TGTGCCTGGAGTGTAATAACCTACGCTGAGCAGTTCTTC
>NA|TRBJ1-1|TRBV6-6|NA
CASRRADTEAFF
TGTGCCAGCAGGAGGGCGGACACTGAAGCTTTCTTT
>NA|TRBJ1-1|TRBV7-9|NA
CASSPSQPNTEAFF
TGTGCCAGCAGCCCTTCCCAGCCTAACACTGAAGCTTTCTTT
>NA|TRBJ1-3|TRBV5-1|NA
CASSYGNTIYF
TGCGCCAGCAGCTATGGAAACACCATATATTTT
>once|TRBJ1-1|TRBV5-5|NA
CASSSIVMNTEAFF
TGTGCCAGCAGCTCGATAGTGATGAACACTGAAGCTTTCTTT
>NA|TRBJ2-7|TRBV21-1|NA
CASSKIASGGALYEQYF
TGTGCCAGCAGCAAAATCGCTAGCGGGGGGGCATTGTACGAGCAGTACTTC
>NA|TRBJ2-1|TRBV2|TRBD2
CASSGTSGRYNEQFF
TGTGCCAGCAGCGGGACTAGCGGGAGGTACAATGAGCAGTTCTTC
>once|TRBJ2-1|TRBV9|TRBD2
CASSVLTSGTRYNEQFF
TGTGCCAGCAGCGTTTTGACTAGCGGGACCCGATACAATGAGCAGTTCTTC
>NA|TRBJ2-7|TRBV7-2|NA
CASSRGDEQYF
TGTGCCAGCAGTCGAGGGGACGAGCAGTACTTC